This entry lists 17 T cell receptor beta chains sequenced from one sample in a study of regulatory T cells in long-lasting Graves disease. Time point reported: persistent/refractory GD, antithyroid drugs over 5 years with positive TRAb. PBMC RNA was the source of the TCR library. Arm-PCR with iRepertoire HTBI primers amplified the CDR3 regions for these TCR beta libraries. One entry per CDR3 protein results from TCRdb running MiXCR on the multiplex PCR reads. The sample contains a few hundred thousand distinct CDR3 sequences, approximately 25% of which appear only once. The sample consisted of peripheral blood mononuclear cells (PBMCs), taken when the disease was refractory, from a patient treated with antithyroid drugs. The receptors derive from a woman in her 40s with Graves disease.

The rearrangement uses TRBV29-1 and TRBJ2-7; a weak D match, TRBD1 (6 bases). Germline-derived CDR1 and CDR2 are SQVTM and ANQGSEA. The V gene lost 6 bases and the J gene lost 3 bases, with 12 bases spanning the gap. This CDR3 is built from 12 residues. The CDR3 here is CSVLDRNYEQYF. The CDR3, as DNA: TGCAGCGTGCTGGACAGAAACTACGAGCAGTACTTC.

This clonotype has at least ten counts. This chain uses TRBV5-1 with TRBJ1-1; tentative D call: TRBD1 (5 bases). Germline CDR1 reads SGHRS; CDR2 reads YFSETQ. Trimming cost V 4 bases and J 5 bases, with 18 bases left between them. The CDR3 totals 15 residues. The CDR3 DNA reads TGCGCCAGCAGCCCGGATGGGGGGGGGAGAACTGAAGCTTTCTTT. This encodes CASSPDGGGRTEAFF.

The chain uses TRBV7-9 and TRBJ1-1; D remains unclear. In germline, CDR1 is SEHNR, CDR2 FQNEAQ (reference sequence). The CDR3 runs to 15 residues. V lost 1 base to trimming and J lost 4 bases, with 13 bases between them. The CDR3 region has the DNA TGTGCCAGCAGCTTAGGGGTGCCGGTATCCACTGAAGCTTTCTTT. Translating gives CASSLGVPVSTEAFF.

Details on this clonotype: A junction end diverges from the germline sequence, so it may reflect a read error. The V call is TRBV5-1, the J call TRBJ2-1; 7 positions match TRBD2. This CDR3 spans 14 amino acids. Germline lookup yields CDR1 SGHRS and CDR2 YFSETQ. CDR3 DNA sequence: TGCGCCAGCGGCTTGCTAATTGGGGGGGGTGAGCAGTTCTTC. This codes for CASGLLIGGGEQFF.

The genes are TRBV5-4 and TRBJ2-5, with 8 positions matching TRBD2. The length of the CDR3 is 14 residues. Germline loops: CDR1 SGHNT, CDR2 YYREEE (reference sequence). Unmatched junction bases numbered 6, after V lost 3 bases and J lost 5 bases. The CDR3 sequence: CASSSDGGDETQYF. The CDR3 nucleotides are TGTGCCAGCAGCTCGGACGGGGGGGACGAGACCCAGTACTTC.

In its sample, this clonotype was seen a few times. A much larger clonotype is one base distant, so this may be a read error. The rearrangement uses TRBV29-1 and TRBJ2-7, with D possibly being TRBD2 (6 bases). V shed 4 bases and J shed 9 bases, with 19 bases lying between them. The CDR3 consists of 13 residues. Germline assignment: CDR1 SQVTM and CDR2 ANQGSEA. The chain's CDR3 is CSVVGGMENGQYF. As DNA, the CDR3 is TGCAGCGTTGTAGGCGGGATGGAGAACGGGCAGTACTTC.

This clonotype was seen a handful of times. The CDR3 sequence is CSARKQGSILDTEAFF. The CDR3 DNA reads as TGCAGTGCTAGAAAACAGGGATCGATTTTGGACACTGAAGCTTTCTTT. The genes are TRBV20-1 and TRBJ1-1, with D perhaps TRBD1 (6 bases). Germline CDR1 DFQATT, CDR2 SNEGSKA (reference sequence). This CDR3 is built from 16 residues. Deletions cut 2 bases from V and 3 bases from J, with 19 bases between.

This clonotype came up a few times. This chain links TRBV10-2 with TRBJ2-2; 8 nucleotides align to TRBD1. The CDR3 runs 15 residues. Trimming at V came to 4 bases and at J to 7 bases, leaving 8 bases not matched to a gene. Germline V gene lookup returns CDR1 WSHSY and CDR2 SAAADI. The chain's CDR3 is CASSVMTGEIGELFF. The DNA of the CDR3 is TGCGCCAGCAGTGTGATGACAGGGGAAATCGGGGAGCTGTTTTTT.

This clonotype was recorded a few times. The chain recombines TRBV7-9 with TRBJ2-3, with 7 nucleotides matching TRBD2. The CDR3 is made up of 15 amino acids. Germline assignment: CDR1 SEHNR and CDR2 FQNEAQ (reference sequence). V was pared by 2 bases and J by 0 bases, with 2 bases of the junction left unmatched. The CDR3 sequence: CASSLLGGSTDTQYF. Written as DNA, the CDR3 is TGTGCCAGCAGCTTACTCGGGGGGAGCACAGATACGCAGTATTTT.

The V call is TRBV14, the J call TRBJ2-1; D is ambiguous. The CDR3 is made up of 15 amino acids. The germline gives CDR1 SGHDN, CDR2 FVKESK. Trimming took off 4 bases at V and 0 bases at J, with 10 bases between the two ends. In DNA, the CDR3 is TGTGCCAGCAGCCCACTCACAAGCTCCTACAATGAGCAGTTCTTC. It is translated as CASSPLTSSYNEQFF.

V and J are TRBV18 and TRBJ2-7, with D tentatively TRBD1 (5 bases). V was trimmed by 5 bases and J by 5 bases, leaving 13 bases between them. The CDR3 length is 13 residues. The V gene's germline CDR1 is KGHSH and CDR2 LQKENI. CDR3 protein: CASSNRQGDEQYF. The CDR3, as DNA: TGTGCCAGCTCAAATCGCCAGGGCGACGAGCAGTACTTC.

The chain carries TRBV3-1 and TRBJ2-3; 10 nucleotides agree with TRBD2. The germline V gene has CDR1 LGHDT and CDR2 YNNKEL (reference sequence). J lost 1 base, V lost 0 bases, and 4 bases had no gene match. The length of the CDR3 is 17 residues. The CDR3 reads CASSQDLAGARTDTQYF. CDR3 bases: TGTGCCAGCAGCCAAGATCTAGCGGGAGCACGCACAGATACGCAGTATTTT.

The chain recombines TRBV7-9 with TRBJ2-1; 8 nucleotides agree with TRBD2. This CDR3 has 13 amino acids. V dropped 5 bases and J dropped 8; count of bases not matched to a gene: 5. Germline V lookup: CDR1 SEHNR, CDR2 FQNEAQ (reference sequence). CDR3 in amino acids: CASSPRGDDEQFF. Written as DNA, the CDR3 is TGTGCCAGCAGCCCGCGGGGGGACGATGAGCAGTTCTTC.

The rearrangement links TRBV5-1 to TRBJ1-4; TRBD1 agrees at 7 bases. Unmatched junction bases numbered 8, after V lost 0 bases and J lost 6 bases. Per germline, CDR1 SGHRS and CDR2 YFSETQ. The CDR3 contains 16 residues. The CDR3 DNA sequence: TGCGCCAGCAGCTTGGTGGGCCGGGACAGCCATGAAAAACTGTTTTTT. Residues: CASSLVGRDSHEKLFF.

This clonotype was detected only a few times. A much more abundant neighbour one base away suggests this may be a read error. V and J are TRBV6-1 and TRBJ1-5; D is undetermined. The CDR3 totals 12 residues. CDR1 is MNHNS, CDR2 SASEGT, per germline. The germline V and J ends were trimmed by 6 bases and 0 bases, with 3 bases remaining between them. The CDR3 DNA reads TGTGCCAGCAGGAATAGCAATCAGCCCCAGCATTTT. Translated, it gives CASRNSNQPQHF.

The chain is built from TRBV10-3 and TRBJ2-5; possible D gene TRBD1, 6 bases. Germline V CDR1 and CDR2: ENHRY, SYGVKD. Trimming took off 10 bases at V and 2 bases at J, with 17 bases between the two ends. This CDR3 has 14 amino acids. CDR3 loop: CATNIGTPQETQYF. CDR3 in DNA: TGTGCCACCAACATTGGGACACCTCAAGAGACCCAGTACTTC.

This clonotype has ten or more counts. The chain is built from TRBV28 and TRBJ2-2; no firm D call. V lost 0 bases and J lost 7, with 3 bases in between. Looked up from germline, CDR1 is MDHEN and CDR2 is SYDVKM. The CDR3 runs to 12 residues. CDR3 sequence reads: CASSLWHGELFF. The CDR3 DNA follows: TGTGCCAGCAGTTTATGGCACGGGGAGCTGTTTTTT.